This TCR beta chain was found in a study of T cells in localized non-small cell lung cancer. This clone turned up a few times. This CDR3 spans 13 amino acids. CDR1 and CDR2 from the germline V gene are LNHDA and SQIVND (reference sequence). V was clipped by 7 bases and J by 11 bases, with 20 bases between them. Produced via immunoSEQ multiplex PCR; TCRdb's table is partial and in-frame only. The table records 2,000 to 2,500 clones, around a quarter of them present only once. The chain combines TRBV19 with TRBJ1-1; D unclear. This sequence originates from a male donor at least 60 years old with stage III squamous cell lung carcinoma. Source: lung tumor tissue, taken before any cancer treatment. This CDR3 reads CASTPELGKQAFF. The CDR3 coding sequence is TGTGCCAGTACCCCCGAGTTGGGGAAACAGGCTTTCTTT.